The next 24 T cell receptor beta chains were all read from a single sample in a study of T cell repertoires in cytomegalovirus infection. MiXCR, run by TCRdb on the reads, gives a single entry per CDR3 protein. The table shows a few hundred thousand distinct CDR3 sequences, with roughly 15% occurring only once. Sequencing was done on a sample of PBMCs. The receptors derive from a human donor in good health (CMV status not recorded). Some clones in this sample may be carry-over from other donors' samples.

The chain links TRBV7-9 to TRBJ1-2; 9 nucleotides line up with TRBD1. The CDR3 length is 15 residues. Losses at the gene ends were 2 bases for V and 4 bases for J; bases not matched to a gene: 5. The V gene's germline CDR1 is SEHNR and CDR2 FQNEAQ (reference sequence). The CDR3 sequence: CASSLKTGGAYGYTF. The CDR3 DNA reads TGTGCCAGCAGCTTAAAGACAGGGGGTGCCTATGGCTACACCTTC.

This clonotype was picked up many times. V gene TRBV7-9 combines with J gene TRBJ1-1; D may be TRBD1 (6 bases). In germline, CDR1 is SEHNR, CDR2 FQNEAQ (reference sequence). With 1 base removed from V and 4 bases from J, the gap between germline ends came to 7 bases. CDR3 length: 13 amino acids. This chain's CDR3 is CASSLGGGTEAFF. CDR3 in DNA: TGTGCCAGCAGCTTAGGAGGGGGCACTGAAGCTTTCTTT.

This clonotype has only a few counts. The genes are TRBV9 and TRBJ2-1, with 7 nucleotides matching TRBD2. The CDR3 has 16 amino acids. V was pared by 4 bases and J by 0 bases, with 7 bases of the junction left unmatched. Germline loops: CDR1 SGDLS, CDR2 YYNGEE. The CDR3 is CASSSTAGPSYNEQFF. Written as DNA, the CDR3 is TGTGCCAGCAGCTCCACAGCGGGGCCCTCCTACAATGAGCAGTTCTTC.

The chain is built from TRBV29-1 and TRBJ2-1; tentative D call: TRBD2 (5 bases). Germline V gene sequence: CDR1 SQVTM, CDR2 ANQGSEA. Trimming took off 3 bases at V and 0 bases at J, with 12 bases between the two ends. This CDR3 has 15 residues. CDR3 nucleotides: TGCAGCGTTGATGGAGCGGCCAGCTCCTACAATGAGCAGTTCTTC. Translation gives CSVDGAASSYNEQFF.

The J gene is TRBJ2-5, the V gene TRBV9; 9 bases map to TRBD2. This CDR3 has 15 amino acids. Germline assignment: CDR1 SGDLS and CDR2 YYNGEE. Germline trimming cut 4 bases from V and 2 bases from J; bases unmatched to any gene: 6. The CDR3 is CASSPRLAVQETQYF. Here the CDR3 DNA reads TGTGCCAGCAGCCCTAGACTAGCGGTACAAGAGACCCAGTACTTC.

This clonotype was counted a few times. The chain combines TRBV20-1 with TRBJ2-2, with D unresolved. The germline V and J ends were trimmed by 3 bases and 0 bases, with 5 bases remaining between them. The CDR3 contains 13 residues. Germline V CDR1 and CDR2: DFQATT, SNEGSKA (reference sequence). CDR3 nucleotide sequence: TGCAGTGCTAGCGCTGCGAACACCGGGGAGCTGTTTTTT. It specifies CSASAANTGELFF.

This clonotype appeared a few times. The gene calls are TRBV11-3 and TRBJ2-5, with 9 bases identical to TRBD1. This CDR3 is 15 amino acids long. Germline-derived CDR1 and CDR2 are SGHNT and YENEEA. V shed 5 bases and J 4 bases; nucleotides not matched to a gene: 8. The CDR3 DNA is TGTGCCAGCAGCAGGACAGGGGATTTCAGAGAGACCCAGTACTTC. Protein sequence: CASSRTGDFRETQYF.

The V call is TRBV20-1, the J call TRBJ2-3, with D possibly TRBD2 on 6 matching bases. Germline V gene sequence: CDR1 DFQATT, CDR2 SNEGSKA (reference sequence). Trimming stripped 3 bases from V and 2 bases from J, with 24 bases between. The CDR3 consists of 18 residues. CDR3 amino acids: CSARGGEFPSYSTDTQYF. In nucleotides, the CDR3 is TGCAGTGCTAGGGGCGGGGAATTCCCCTCCTACTCCACAGATACGCAGTATTTT.

The genes are TRBV10-3 and TRBJ1-1; no clear D. Germline CDR1 reads ENHRY; CDR2 reads SYGVKD. The CDR3 consists of 14 residues. Trimming pared 6 bases from V and 1 base from J, leaving 12 bases between. The DNA of the CDR3 is TGTGCCATCAGGGAGACACCTCAGAACACTGAAGCTTTCTTT. Its protein is CAIRETPQNTEAFF.

This clonotype was recorded at least ten times. V and J are TRBV7-2 and TRBJ2-7; 8 bases are shared with TRBD2. This CDR3 is built from 15 residues. Trimming cost V 1 base and J 6 bases; bases outside gene matches: 8. Germline V lookup: CDR1 SGHTA, CDR2 FQGNSA. The CDR3 loop reads CASSLGAGDGGEQYF. The DNA for the CDR3 is TGTGCCAGCAGCTTAGGAGCGGGAGACGGCGGCGAGCAGTACTTC.

Here the CDR3 reads CASSLGLEYSNQPQHF. For the CDR3, the DNA is TGTGCCAGCAGCTTGGGGCTGGAATATAGCAATCAGCCCCAGCATTTT. This chain uses TRBV5-7 with TRBJ1-5; the D is unclear. TRBV5-7 qualifies as an ORF whose function is uncertain. The CDR3 runs 16 residues. V lost 0 bases and J lost 0, with 10 bases in between.

The chain employs TRBV6-6 and TRBJ2-5; 11 nucleotides agree with TRBD2. Germline V CDR1 and CDR2: MNHNY, SVGAGI (reference sequence). The CDR3 extends over 15 amino acids. With 5 bases clipped from V and 5 bases from J, the junction kept 7 bases outside the gene matches. In DNA, the CDR3 is TGTGCCAGCAGTCAACCACTAGCGGGGGCCGAGACCCAGTACTTC. This sequence encodes CASSQPLAGAETQYF.

This clonotype was observed many times. The chain uses TRBV7-2 and TRBJ2-3; 10 bases map to TRBD2. The germline CDR1 and CDR2 sequences are SGHTA and FQGNSA. The CDR3 sequence is 16 residues long. V gave up 0 bases and J gave up 3 bases; unmatched junction bases: 3. Written as DNA, the CDR3 is TGTGCCAGCAGCTTAGCTTTAGCGGGAGGTACAGATACGCAGTATTTT. This encodes CASSLALAGGTDTQYF.

The chain is built from TRBV5-4 and TRBJ2-3, with D tentatively TRBD2 (6 bases). The germline gives CDR1 SGHNT, CDR2 YYREEE (reference sequence). The ends were cut back, 4 bases at V and 8 bases at J, with 17 bases in the middle. The CDR3 has 14 amino acids. The CDR3 DNA is TGTGCCAGCAGCCTTCCAGGGCCCGGGGGTACGCAGTATTTT. The encoded protein is CASSLPGPGGTQYF.

The sample holds many counts of this clonotype. V usage is TRBV5-1 and J usage is TRBJ1-2; maybe TRBD1 (6 bases). Germline CDR1 reads SGHRS; CDR2 reads YFSETQ. The CDR3 is 14 amino acids. Trimming left V 4 bases short and J 7 bases short, with 17 bases between. The CDR3 is CASSPSQQGLGYTF. In DNA, the CDR3 is TGCGCCAGCAGCCCTAGCCAACAGGGACTTGGCTACACCTTC.

This clonotype appeared many times. The chain recombines TRBV7-2 with TRBJ2-7, with 8 bases aligning to TRBD1. Per germline, CDR1 SGHTA and CDR2 FQGNSA. The CDR3 spans 15 residues. Trimming at V came to 3 bases and at J to 0 bases, leaving 4 bases not matched to a gene. The CDR3 here is CASSFVGQGSYEQYF. CDR3 in DNA: TGTGCCAGCAGCTTCGTCGGACAGGGCTCCTACGAGCAGTACTTC.

This clonotype has at least ten counts. V and J are TRBV4-2 and TRBJ2-5, with a weak D call TRBD2 (5 bases). Germline lookup yields CDR1 LGHNA and CDR2 YNFKEQ. V lost 3 bases and J lost 2, with 10 bases in between. The CDR3 has 14 amino acids. This CDR3 reads CASSQWPGQETQYF. CDR3 sequence (DNA): TGTGCCAGCAGCCAGTGGCCGGGACAAGAGACCCAGTACTTC.

The chain has TRBV29-1 and TRBJ2-1, with D perhaps matching TRBD1 or TRBD2 (6 bases each). Trimming removed 7 bases at V and 8 bases at J, with 9 bases between. Germline V gene lookup returns CDR1 SQVTM and CDR2 ANQGSEA. This CDR3 is 10 amino acids long. CDR3 protein: CSGGADEQFF. CDR3 sequence (DNA): TGCAGCGGGGGGGCGGATGAGCAGTTCTTC.

This clonotype was recorded many times. The V gene is TRBV7-2, the J gene TRBJ2-1, with no clear D. Between the trimmed V and J ends, which lost 2 bases and 5 bases, there was a span of 7 bases. CDR1 and CDR2 from the germline V gene are SGHTA and FQGNSA. The CDR3 totals 13 residues. Here the CDR3 DNA reads TGTGCCAGCAGCTTAAGGCCAAACAATGAGCAGTTCTTC. Residues: CASSLRPNNEQFF.

The chain combines TRBV28 with TRBJ2-7; a weak D match, TRBD2 (7 bases). There are 15 residues in the CDR3. V lost 4 bases and J lost 2, with 15 bases in between. Germline-derived CDR1 and CDR2 are MDHEN and SYDVKM. The CDR3 reads CASSSQKGGAYEQYF. The CDR3 DNA sequence: TGTGCCAGCAGTTCCCAAAAGGGGGGGGCCTACGAGCAGTACTTC.

The rearrangement joins TRBV20-1 to TRBJ2-1; 7 bases line up with TRBD2. TRBJ2-7 explains the end of the DNA better; the J call may be wrong. Germline CDR1 is DFQATT and CDR2 is SNEGSKA (reference sequence). The CDR3 totals 15 residues. Written as DNA, the CDR3 is TGCAGTGCTAGACCTCTAGCGGAAGGCTACAATGAGCAGTACTTC. Translation: CSARPLAEGYNEQYF.

This chain joins TRBV5-1 and TRBJ2-7; 10 bases are a match to TRBD2. The CDR3 is made up of 17 amino acids. J lost 2 bases, V lost 1 base, and 9 bases had no gene match. CDR1 and CDR2 from the germline V gene are SGHRS and YFSETQ. DNA of the CDR3: TGCGCCAGCAGCTTGAGGGCTAGCGGGAGCACGACCTACGAGCAGTACTTC. Translation gives CASSLRASGSTTYEQYF.

This clonotype has a count of ten or more. The gene calls are TRBV11-3 and TRBJ2-1; 8 bases line up with TRBD1. V lost 5 bases, J lost 3 bases, and 9 bases stayed unmatched. This CDR3 is 16 amino acids long. The germline V gene has CDR1 SGHNT and CDR2 YENEEA. CDR3 sequence reads: CASSPSDRDSYNEQFF. The CDR3 nucleotides are TGTGCCAGCAGCCCCTCGGACAGGGATAGCTACAATGAGCAGTTCTTC.

The V call is TRBV6-6, the J call TRBJ1-1; perhaps TRBD1 as D (6 bases). This CDR3 is built from 14 residues. CDR1 is MNHNY and CDR2 is SVGAGI in the germline V gene (reference sequence). The V end lost 3 bases, the J end lost 4 bases, and 12 bases lay between the germline ends. CDR3 residues: CASSYGGLGTEAFF. The CDR3 DNA sequence: TGTGCCAGCAGTTATGGGGGGCTGGGCACTGAAGCTTTCTTT.